Listed here is a single T cell receptor (beta chain). The data were obtained in a study of blood T cell repertoires in COVID-19. About the research overall: Samples representing acute and convalescent COVID-19 were sourced from the United States, Italy and Spain.

This CDR3 has 12 amino acids. Trimming stripped 7 bases from V and 10 bases from J, with 14 bases between. Germline lookup yields CDR1 GTSNPN and CDR2 SVGIG (reference sequence). In the authors' methods: Amplification with reference gene primers provided the estimates of nucleated cell counts. Clones were read by immunoSEQ multiplex PCR, and TCRdb kept only the in-frame ones, dropping some. V, J and clone size were drawn from that table, and D and trimming were deduced from the DNA. The data show some 64,000 clones, with about 80% seen just once and 12% to 15% held by the top ten. Sequencing was carried out using peripheral blood. This TCR derives from a man aged 55-75 years with COVID-19, enrolled during active disease. This sequence joins TRBV30 and TRBJ1-6; the D gene is possibly TRBD1 (6 bases). The CDR3 bases are TGTGCCTACCTACAGGGATACTCACCCCTCCACTTT. Amino acid sequence: CAYLQGYSPLHF.